Below are 30 T cell receptor beta chains sequenced from a single sample in a study of T cell repertoires in cytomegalovirus infection. Antigens of these TCRs are unknown. MiXCR, applied by TCRdb to the reads, yields one record per CDR3 protein. The sample has around 800,000 distinct CDR3 sequences, 30% to 35% seen once. This sample comprised cultured CD8+ T cells from PBMCs, obtained from culture after CMV antigen stimulation. All receptors derive from a human donor in good health (CMV status not recorded). Some clones in this sample may be carry-over from other donors' samples.

The V call is TRBV7-3, the J call TRBJ2-3, with TRBD2 matching over 7 bases. V was clipped by 2 bases and J by 3 bases; unmatched bases: 5. This CDR3 is built from 15 residues. Germline V gene data show CDR1 as SGHTA and CDR2 as FQGTGA. CDR3 amino acids: CASSLGAGETDTQYF. DNA of the CDR3: TGTGCCAGCAGCTTAGGGGCGGGGGAGACAGATACGCAGTATTTT.

This clonotype occurred a few times. V and J are TRBV4-1 and TRBJ1-1; D is ambiguous. Germline CDR1 MGHRA, CDR2 YSYEKL. Between the trimmed V and J ends, which lost 0 bases and 10 bases, there was a span of 6 bases. The CDR3 runs 11 residues. The CDR3 spells CASSQDVVAFF. The CDR3 coding sequence is TGCGCCAGCAGCCAAGATGTGGTAGCTTTCTTT.

Many counts were recorded for this clonotype. This chain's CDR3 is CAITGKDRAEDSNQPQHF. The DNA for the CDR3 is TGTGCCATCACTGGTAAGGACAGGGCCGAAGATAGCAATCAGCCCCAGCATTTT. The chain uses TRBV6-2 or TRBV6-3 and TRBJ1-5; 8 nucleotides align to TRBD1. The germline gives CDR1 MNHEY, CDR2 SVGEGT. CDR3 length: 18 amino acids. J gave up 0 bases and V 10 bases, and 17 bases lay outside the gene matches.

This clonotype was counted only a few times. This chain connects TRBV7-6 to TRBJ2-1, with 8 positions matching TRBD1. J lost 5 bases, V lost 5 bases, and 2 bases had no gene match. There are 13 residues in the CDR3. The germline V gene has CDR1 SGHVS and CDR2 FNYEAQ. Here the CDR3 DNA reads TGTGCCAGCAGCAAGACAGGGGACAATGAGCAGTTCTTC. It specifies CASSKTGDNEQFF.

This chain links TRBV15 with TRBJ2-1; D remains unclear. CDR1 LNHNV and CDR2 YYDKDF come from the germline V gene (reference sequence). V was clipped by 0 bases and J by 5 bases, with 11 bases between them. CDR3 length equals 15 residues. CDR3 DNA sequence: TGTGCCACCAGCAGAGACAGAGGAGCCCACAATGAGCAGTTCTTC. It yields the protein CATSRDRGAHNEQFF.

The table lists this clonotype with a count of one. This chain joins TRBV20-1 and TRBJ2-7, with 10 bases matching TRBD2. Trimming removed 1 base from V and 6 bases from J; junction bases left unmatched: 12. The CDR3 covers 16 residues. Germline loops: CDR1 DFQATT, CDR2 SNEGSKA (reference sequence). The CDR3 DNA reads TGCAGTGCTAGAGTCCTTCTTAGCGGGGGGCTGGGCGAGCAGTACTTC. Amino acid sequence: CSARVLLSGGLGEQYF.

As to this clonotype: Just one base apart from a much larger clone, this may be a read error. The chain carries TRBV7-2 and TRBJ2-1; 8 bases align to TRBD1. The V gene end was trimmed by 4 bases and the J gene end by 1 base; junction bases not matched to a gene: 6. CDR1 SGHTA and CDR2 FQGNSA come from the germline V gene. The CDR3 totals 16 residues. The CDR3, as DNA: TGTGCCAGCAGCTGGCAGGGGGCGGGATCCTACAATGAGCAGTTCTTC. Protein product: CASSWQGAGSYNEQFF.

This chain links TRBV10-2 with TRBJ1-1; TRBD1 is a possible D gene (5 bases). The CDR3 runs 15 residues. Germline lookup yields CDR1 WSHSY and CDR2 SAAADI. V lost 0 bases to trimming and J lost 0 bases, with 8 bases between them. In DNA form, the CDR3 reads TGCGCCAGCAGTGAGTCGGCAGGGATGAACACTGAAGCTTTCTTT. Residues: CASSESAGMNTEAFF.

This clonotype occurred a few times. V usage is TRBV29-1 and J usage is TRBJ1-3; possible D gene TRBD1, 5 bases. The CDR3 covers 13 residues. Looked up from germline, CDR1 is SQVTM and CDR2 is ANQGSEA. V was shortened by 7 bases and J by 1 base, with 11 bases between the two germline ends. CDR3 sequence reads: CSGRRGSGNTIYF. CDR3 nucleotides: TGCAGCGGTCGTAGGGGTTCTGGAAACACCATATATTTT. The full variable domain, completed using reference TRBV29-1 and TRBJ1-3, is SAVISQKPSRDICQRGTSLTIQCQVDSQVTMMFWYRQQPGQSLTLIATANQGSEATYESGFVIDKFPISRPNLTFSTLTVSNMSPEDSSIYLCSGRRGSGNTIYFGEGSWLTVV.

This clonotype has only a few counts. V gene TRBV7-2 combines with J gene TRBJ1-2; D uncertain. With 3 bases removed from V and 5 bases from J, the gap between germline ends came to 13 bases. The CDR3 has 14 residues. Germline lookup yields CDR1 SGHTA and CDR2 FQGNSA. In nucleotides, the CDR3 is TGTGCCAGCAGCTTTTGGACCGGTGAATATGGCTACACCTTC. It codes for CASSFWTGEYGYTF.

Points on this clonotype: Given a much more abundant clone one base away, this may be a read error. The V and J genes are TRBV9 and TRBJ2-2, with D tentatively TRBD2 (7 bases). Per germline, CDR1 SGDLS and CDR2 YYNGEE. The CDR3 has 16 amino acids. CDR3 nucleotide sequence: TGTACCAGCAGCGTAGTTCGGGGGGCACACACCGGGGAGCTGTTTTTT. Amino acid sequence: CTSSVVRGAHTGELFF.

This clonotype appeared many times. The genes are TRBV7-6 and TRBJ1-5; D ambiguous. The CDR3 has 17 amino acids. The V end lost 0 bases, the J end lost 0 bases, and 12 bases lay between the germline ends. The germline V gene encodes CDR1 SGHVS and CDR2 FNYEAQ. The CDR3 protein is CASSLAPAAHSNQPQHF. The CDR3, as DNA: TGTGCCAGCAGCTTAGCCCCTGCCGCCCATAGCAATCAGCCCCAGCATTTT.

This clonotype occurred a few times. The chain carries TRBV24-1 and TRBJ1-1; D is perhaps TRBD1 (5 bases). This CDR3 spans 13 amino acids. V lost 7 bases to trimming and J lost 4 bases, with 12 bases between them. In germline, CDR1 is KGHDR, CDR2 SFDVKD. The CDR3 here is CATSAGGGTEAFF. DNA of the CDR3: TGTGCCACCAGCGCTGGGGGAGGCACTGAAGCTTTCTTT.

Ten or more counts support this clonotype. The chain recombines TRBV7-2 with TRBJ2-1; D remains unclear. CDR1 SGHTA and CDR2 FQGNSA come from the germline V gene. Trimming took 4 bases from V and 4 from J, leaving 8 bases between them. CDR3 length: 13 residues. The CDR3 DNA reads as TGTGCCAGCAGCTCCGGAAGGTACAATGAGCAGTTCTTC. Translating gives CASSSGRYNEQFF.

The CDR3 loop is CATSRGQERNYGYTF. CDR3 in DNA: TGTGCCACCTCCAGGGGCCAGGAACGGAACTATGGCTACACCTTC. The rearrangement uses TRBV27 and TRBJ1-2; perhaps TRBD1 as D (6 bases). V shed 10 bases and J shed 2 bases, with 20 bases lying between them. Germline V gene data show CDR1 as MNHEY and CDR2 as SMNVEV (reference sequence). The CDR3 is 15 residues long.

This chain links TRBV12-3 or TRBV12-4 with TRBJ2-7; tentative D call: TRBD1 (6 bases). V lost 2 bases to trimming and J lost 2 bases, with 13 bases between them. This CDR3 is built from 15 residues. CDR3 amino acids: CASSLYRVPTYEQYF. Here the CDR3 DNA reads TGTGCCAGCAGTTTATACAGGGTCCCGACCTACGAGCAGTACTTC.

The gene calls are TRBV20-1 and TRBJ2-7, with 8 nucleotides matching TRBD2. There are 12 residues in the CDR3. The trim removed 6 bases at V and 6 bases at J, leaving 7 bases unmatched. Germline loops: CDR1 DFQATT, CDR2 SNEGSKA (reference sequence). CDR3 amino acids: CSALGAGGEQYV. The CDR3 bases are TGCAGTGCCCTCGGCGCGGGAGGCGAGCAGTACGTC.

This clonotype was seen only a few times. The rearrangement joins TRBV6-1 to TRBJ2-7; 7 positions agree with TRBD1. The CDR3 length is 14 residues. The germline CDR1 and CDR2 sequences are MNHNS and SASEGT. Unmatched junction bases numbered 8, after V lost 7 bases and J lost 2 bases. The CDR3 is CASIPGQRTYEQYF. The CDR3 DNA reads as TGTGCCAGCATTCCGGGACAGCGTACCTACGAGCAGTACTTC.

This clonotype was found many times. The chain employs TRBV12-3 or TRBV12-4 and TRBJ1-4, with 12 nucleotides matching TRBD1. V lost 4 bases, J lost 8 bases, and 5 bases stayed unmatched. The CDR3 is 15 residues long. Here the CDR3 reads CASSSPGTGGEKLFF. The CDR3 DNA sequence: TGTGCCAGCAGTTCCCCCGGGACAGGGGGCGAAAAACTGTTTTTT.

This chain uses TRBV9 with TRBJ1-2; D might be TRBD1 (6 bases). Germline CDR1 and CDR2: SGDLS and YYNGEE. The CDR3 is 14 residues long. V was pared by 4 bases and J by 8 bases, with 18 bases between. The DNA of the CDR3 is TGTGCCAGCAGCTTAACAGGGCGTCAAGGCGGCTACACCTTC. This translates into CASSLTGRQGGYTF.

This clonotype was seen a few times. The rearrangement links TRBV7-8 to TRBJ2-7; 10 nucleotides align to TRBD1. CDR1 and CDR2 from the germline V gene are SGHVS and FQNEAQ. CDR3 length: 13 amino acids. V was pared by 5 bases and J by 5 bases, with 3 bases of the junction left unmatched. DNA of the CDR3: TGTGCCAGCAGCAGAGGGACAGGGGACGAGCAGTACGTC. Amino acid sequence: CASSRGTGDEQYV.

This clonotype was counted between two and nine times. The chain employs TRBV19 and TRBJ1-1, with D unclear. The V end was cut by 7 bases, the J end by 3 bases, with 9 bases between. The CDR3 runs to 12 residues. The germline V gene encodes CDR1 LNHDA and CDR2 SQIVND (reference sequence). CDR3 region: CASNDDYTEAFF. In nucleotides, the CDR3 is TGTGCCAGTAATGATGATTACACTGAAGCTTTCTTT.

This clonotype was observed a handful of times. The rearrangement uses TRBV12-3 or TRBV12-4 and TRBJ1-2; D gene ambiguous. V lost 6 bases to trimming and J lost 3 bases, with 17 bases between them. The CDR3 extends over 15 amino acids. CDR3 residues: CASRTPSGVDYGYTF. CDR3 nucleotides: TGTGCCAGCAGAACCCCTTCAGGAGTTGACTATGGCTACACCTTC.

V usage is TRBV12-3 or TRBV12-4 and J usage is TRBJ2-5; no firm D call. This CDR3 has 15 residues. Deletions cut 2 bases from V and 5 bases from J, with 15 bases between. The CDR3 sequence: CASSLYRIGRETQYF. The CDR3 region has the DNA TGTGCCAGCAGTTTATACCGTATAGGGCGGGAGACCCAGTACTTC.

This clonotype has only a few counts. This chain connects TRBV4-1 to TRBJ1-2; no clear D. V was shortened by 0 bases and J by 8 bases, with 10 bases between the two germline ends. CDR1 is MGHRA and CDR2 is YSYEKL in the germline V gene. The CDR3 is 13 residues long. CDR3 region: CASSQESSGGYTF. Written as DNA, the CDR3 is TGCGCCAGCAGCCAAGAGTCGAGCGGCGGCTACACCTTC.

The rearrangement uses TRBV12-3 or TRBV12-4 and TRBJ2-5; 10 bases line up with TRBD2. After removal of 3 bases from V and 0 bases from J, the junction contained 7 bases not matched to a gene. The length of the CDR3 is 17 residues. The CDR3 reads CASSFFATSGYQETQYF. The CDR3, as DNA: TGTGCCAGCAGTTTTTTTGCGACTAGCGGGTACCAAGAGACCCAGTACTTC.

This rearrangement joins TRBV7-9 to TRBJ1-5, with D unresolved. Trimming removed 3 bases at V and 3 bases at J, with 6 bases between. The CDR3 covers 13 residues. Germline-derived CDR1 and CDR2 are SEHNR and FQNEAQ (reference sequence). DNA of the CDR3: TGTGCCAGCAGCTTGGCCCACAATCAGCCCCAGCATTTT. It specifies CASSLAHNQPQHF.

As regards this clonotype: Germline and junction disagree at one end, which may indicate a read error. This chain links TRBV3-1 with TRBJ2-1; perhaps TRBD2 as D (6 bases). Germline values: CDR1 LGHDT, CDR2 YNNKEL (reference sequence). The CDR3 covers 17 residues. The CDR3 sequence: CASSQDVAVISYNEHFF. The CDR3 nucleotides read TGTGCCAGCAGCCAAGATGTAGCGGTAATCTCCTACAATGAGCATTTCTTC.

This clonotype was picked up a small number of times. The CDR3 here is CASSYPGLTDTQYF. As DNA, the CDR3 is TGTGCCAGCAGTTATCCAGGGCTCACAGATACGCAGTATTTT. The rearrangement links TRBV27 to TRBJ2-3, with D perhaps matching TRBD1 (5 bases). The CDR3 loop spans 14 amino acids. V lost 4 bases to trimming and J lost 2 bases, with 10 bases between them. CDR1 is MNHEY and CDR2 is SMNVEV in the germline V gene (reference sequence).

This clonotype has a handful of counts. J is TRBJ2-3 and V is TRBV2, with 7 bases identical to TRBD1. The germline gives CDR1 SNHLY, CDR2 FYNNEI. CDR3 length: 14 residues. V shed 4 bases and J 5 bases; nucleotides not matched to a gene: 6. CDR3 bases: TGTGCCAGCAGTGGGGACAGTGGTATAGATACGCAGTATTTT. Translated, it gives CASSGDSGIDTQYF.